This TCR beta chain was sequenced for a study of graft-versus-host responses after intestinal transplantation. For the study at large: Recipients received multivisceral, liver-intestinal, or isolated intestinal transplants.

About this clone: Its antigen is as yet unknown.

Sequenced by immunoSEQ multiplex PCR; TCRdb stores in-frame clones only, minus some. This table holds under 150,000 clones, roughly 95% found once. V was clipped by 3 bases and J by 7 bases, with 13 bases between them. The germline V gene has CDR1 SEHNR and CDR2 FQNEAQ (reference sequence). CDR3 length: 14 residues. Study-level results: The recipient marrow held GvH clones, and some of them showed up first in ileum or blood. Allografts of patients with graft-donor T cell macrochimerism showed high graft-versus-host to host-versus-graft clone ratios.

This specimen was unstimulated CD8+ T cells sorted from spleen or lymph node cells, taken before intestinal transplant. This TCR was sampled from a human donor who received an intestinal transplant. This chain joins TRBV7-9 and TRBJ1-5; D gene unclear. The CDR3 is CASSFVGVGQPQHF. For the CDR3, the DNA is TGTGCCAGCAGCTTTGTCGGGGTAGGCCAGCCCCAGCATTTT.